This T cell receptor (beta chain) was identified during a study of Tregs in tolerant kidney transplant recipients. The study, taken as a whole, reports: Tregs expanded with activated donor B cells seemed most donor-specific. Biological reproducibility was not directly addressed in this study.

Points on this clone: Its matching antigen is unknown.

CD4+CD25+CD127- Tregs, CD4+CD25- non-Tregs, CD4 and CD8 cells were sorted. Clones were sequenced by immunoSEQ multiplex PCR, and TCRdb holds only the in-frame ones, with some missing. The table has over 50,000 clones, more than 70% seen once. With V trimmed by 3 bases and J by 9 bases, 5 bases remained unmatched. This CDR3 has 15 residues. Germline CDR1 and CDR2: SGHRS and YFSETQ. The sample taken for sequencing was CD4+ T cells from blood. This chain joins TRBV5-1 and TRBJ2-1; 14 bases line up with TRBD2. The sequence was obtained from a human donor in good health. CDR3 sequence reads: CASSSTSGGVIEQFF. The CDR3 nucleotides are TGCGCCAGCAGCTCGACTAGCGGGGGGGTAATTGAGCAGTTCTTC.